A selection of T cell receptor beta chains follows, all from one sample in a study of human T cells and chemical hapten exposure. MiXCR, run by TCRdb on the RACE reads, gives a single entry per CDR3 protein. The sample shows some 89,000 distinct CDR3 sequences, roughly a quarter of them seen only once. The starting material was whole blood, obtained in connection with sensitization to the hapten diphenylcyclopropenone (DPC). These receptors all come from a man aged 35-49 years with alopecia areata. Some clones in this sample may be carry-over from other donors' samples. Both conserved end residues are part of each CDR3. The D gene is left open where the match is weak. Size values are once, few and many counts, or a class for expanded clones, and some rows have none.

size: NA
D: NA
J: TRBJ2-1
V: TRBV18
CDR3: CASSRVAGQTSRSEQFF
DNA: TGTGCCAGCTCACGGGTTGCGGGACAGACTTCTCGCAGTGAGCAGTTCTTC

size: NA
D: NA
J: TRBJ2-3
V: TRBV20-1
CDR3: CSATTSNTQYF
DNA: TGCAGTGCTACCACGTCAAATACGCAGTATTTT

size: few
D: TRBD2
J: TRBJ2-1
V: TRBV20-1
CDR3: CSAPLAGASYNEQFF
DNA: TGCAGTGCTCCGTTAGCGGGAGCAAGCTACAATGAGCAGTTCTTC

size: few
D: TRBD1
J: TRBJ1-2
V: TRBV18
CDR3: CASSPDRAQGNGYTF
DNA: TGTGCCAGCTCACCGGACAGGGCTCAGGGGAATGGCTACACCTTC

size: NA
D: NA
J: TRBJ2-2
V: TRBV5-1
CDR3: CASSLSAFGAGELFF
DNA: NA

size: NA
D: NA
J: TRBJ1-2
V: TRBV5-5
CDR3: CASSLRPWEGSSYGYTF
DNA: TGTGCCAGCAGCTTACGGCCTTGGGAGGGGAGTTCCTATGGCTACACCTTC

size: few
D: TRBD1
J: TRBJ2-5
V: TRBV10-3
CDR3: CAISDSDRGVETQYF
DNA: TGTGCCATCAGTGACTCCGACAGGGGGGTAGAGACCCAGTACTTC

size: NA
D: NA
J: TRBJ2-5
V: TRBV20-1
CDR3: CSARDRVGTQYF
DNA: TGCAGTGCTAGAGACCGAGTGGGGACCCAGTACTTC

size: NA
D: TRBD1
J: TRBJ2-7
V: TRBV20-1
CDR3: CSASPGQSYEQYF
DNA: TGCAGTGCTAGCCCGGGACAGTCCTACGAGCAGTACTTC

size: few
D: TRBD2
J: TRBJ2-7
V: TRBV6-6
CDR3: CASSSGTISSYEQYF
DNA: TGTGCCAGCAGTTCCGGGACTATTAGCTCCTACGAGCAGTACTTC

size: few
D: NA
J: TRBJ2-7
V: TRBV7-9
CDR3: CASSLAFGDSYEQYF
DNA: TGTGCCAGCAGCTTAGCGTTCGGGGACTCCTACGAGCAGTACTTC

size: NA
D: NA
J: TRBJ2-1
V: TRBV29-1
CDR3: CSVRKPGTGNEQFF
DNA: TGCAGCGTTCGAAAACCCGGGACTGGCAATGAGCAGTTCTTC

size: NA
D: NA
J: TRBJ2-7
V: TRBV6-5
CDR3: CASSYSTGRAYEQYF
DNA: TGTGCCAGCAGTTACTCGACCGGGAGAGCCTACGAGCAGTACTTC

size: few
D: NA
J: TRBJ1-1
V: TRBV6-5
CDR3: CASSPPLGVGTEAFF
DNA: TGTGCCAGCAGCCCACCCCTGGGGGTAGGCACTGAAGCTTTCTTT

size: NA
D: TRBD2
J: TRBJ2-3
V: TRBV7-6
CDR3: CASSFRGGEYTDTQYF
DNA: TGTGCCAGCAGCTTCCGCGGGGGTGAATACACAGATACGCAGTATTTT

size: NA
D: TRBD1
J: TRBJ1-2
V: TRBV28
CDR3: CAIGQGEPPGYTF
DNA: TGTGCCATCGGACAGGGCGAACCCCCTGGCTACACCTTC

size: few
D: TRBD2
J: TRBJ2-7
V: TRBV6-6
CDR3: CASSPATSAYEQYF
DNA: TGTGCCAGCAGTCCAGCGACTAGCGCCTACGAGCAGTACTTC

size: NA
D: TRBD1
J: TRBJ1-4
V: TRBV7-2
CDR3: CASSLLGQGAGKLFF
DNA: TGTGCCAGCAGCTTACTGGGACAGGGGGCGGGAAAACTGTTTTTT

size: few
D: TRBD2
J: TRBJ2-3
V: TRBV20-1
CDR3: CSATRTSGIDTDTQYF
DNA: TGCAGTGCTACCAGGACTAGCGGGATAGATACAGATACGCAGTATTTT

size: few
D: NA
J: TRBJ2-3
V: TRBV14
CDR3: CASSQDKGGMRTDTQYF
DNA: TGTGCCAGCAGCCAAGACAAGGGCGGTATGCGCACAGATACGCAGTATTTT

size: NA
D: NA
J: TRBJ2-3
V: TRBV20-1
CDR3: CSALGRLGTDTQYF
DNA: TGCAGTGCCTTGGGTCGGCTGGGCACAGATACGCAGTATTTT

size: NA
D: TRBD2
J: TRBJ2-2
V: TRBV20-1
CDR3: CSARSAGVRLGELFF
DNA: TGCAGTGCTAGGTCGGCGGGAGTTCGATTGGGGGAGCTGTTTTTT

size: NA
D: TRBD1
J: TRBJ2-2
V: TRBV2
CDR3: CASGGQGYTGELFF
DNA: TGTGCCAGCGGGGGACAGGGGTACACCGGGGAGCTGTTTTTT

size: NA
D: NA
J: TRBJ2-3
V: TRBV27
CDR3: CASKGSTDTQYF
DNA: TGTGCCAGCAAGGGGAGCACAGATACGCAGTATTTT

size: many
D: NA
J: TRBJ2-3
V: TRBV2
CDR3: CASNDISTDTQYF
DNA: TGTGCCAGCAATGACATTAGCACAGATACGCAGTATTTT

size: NA
D: TRBD1
J: TRBJ1-5
V: TRBV20-1
CDR3: CSARQTGTVNQPQHF
DNA: TGCAGTGCTAGACAAACCGGGACAGTCAATCAGCCCCAGCATTTT

size: few
D: NA
J: TRBJ1-5
V: TRBV6-2/TRBV6-3
CDR3: CASNLQSSNQPQHF
DNA: TGTGCCAGCAATCTACAGAGTAGCAATCAGCCCCAGCATTTT

size: NA
D: NA
J: TRBJ2-7
V: TRBV6-5
CDR3: CASRPTLYYEQYF
DNA: TGTGCCAGCAGGCCAACTCTGTACTACGAGCAGTACTTC

size: NA
D: NA
J: TRBJ2-7
V: TRBV7-3
CDR3: CASSPAGRTGIEQYF
DNA: TGTGCCAGCAGTCCAGCGGGGAGGACAGGGATCGAGCAGTACTTC

size: NA
D: TRBD1
J: TRBJ1-1
V: TRBV12-3/TRBV12-4
CDR3: CASSLRTGGRNTEAFF
DNA: TGTGCCAGCAGTTTAAGAACAGGGGGGCGGAACACTGAAGCTTTCTTT

size: NA
D: NA
J: TRBJ2-6
V: TRBV9
CDR3: CASRGSGANVLTF
DNA: TGTGCCAGCAGGGGTTCTGGGGCCAACGTCCTGACTTTC

size: NA
D: TRBD2
J: TRBJ2-3
V: TRBV20-1
CDR3: CSATGLAHTDTQYF
DNA: TGCAGTGCCACAGGACTAGCGCACACAGATACGCAGTATTTT

size: few
D: NA
J: TRBJ2-6
V: TRBV6-6
CDR3: CASSYAVGGSGANVLTF
DNA: TGTGCCAGCAGTTACGCGGTTGGCGGCTCTGGGGCCAACGTCCTGACTTTC

size: few
D: NA
J: TRBJ1-5
V: TRBV28
CDR3: CASSWARNQPQHF
DNA: TGTGCCAGCAGTTGGGCTCGAAATCAGCCCCAGCATTTT

size: NA
D: TRBD1
J: TRBJ1-1
V: TRBV5-1
CDR3: CASSSGTVLNTEAFF
DNA: TGCGCCAGCAGCTCCGGGACAGTTTTGAACACTGAAGCTTTCTTT

size: NA
D: TRBD2
J: TRBJ2-7
V: TRBV7-7
CDR3: CASSEGLAASYEQYF
DNA: TGTGCCAGCAGCGAGGGACTAGCGGCGTCCTACGAGCAGTACTTC

size: NA
D: TRBD1
J: TRBJ2-7
V: TRBV5-1
CDR3: CASSLVGTGGFYEQYF
DNA: TGCGCCAGCAGCTTGGTCGGGACAGGGGGCTTCTACGAGCAGTACTTC

size: NA
D: NA
J: TRBJ2-1
V: TRBV6-2/TRBV6-3
CDR3: CASSYPLDYTYNEQFF
DNA: TGTGCCAGCAGTTACCCCCTCGACTATACCTACAATGAGCAGTTCTTC

size: few
D: NA
J: TRBJ1-1
V: TRBV5-1
CDR3: CASRPDTIMNTEAFF
DNA: TGCGCCAGCAGACCCGACACGATTATGAACACTGAAGCTTTCTTT

size: NA
D: TRBD2
J: TRBJ2-7
V: TRBV28
CDR3: CASSFLAGAFTSYEQYF
DNA: TGTGCCAGCAGTTTCCTAGCGGGAGCGTTTACTTCCTACGAGCAGTACTTC

size: NA
D: NA
J: TRBJ1-5
V: TRBV6-5
CDR3: CASRPPGGNQPQHF
DNA: TGTGCCAGCAGACCCCCGGGGGGGAATCAGCCCCAGCATTTT